A single sample is the source of the 21 T cell receptor beta chains below, sequenced in a study of blood T cell repertoires in COVID-19. Repertoires were generated with immunoSEQ multiplex PCR, while TCRdb's copy carries only in-frame clones and drops some. The repertoire includes around 340,000 clones, 80% to 90% of them detected once, and around 4% sits in the top ten. Sequences were obtained from PBMCs or T cells enriched from blood (not recorded which). The origin of the receptors is a woman aged 40 to 50 with acute COVID-19.

This sequence joins TRBV7-7 and TRBJ2-5; 14 positions agree with TRBD2. Trimming took 3 bases from V and 5 from J; bases not matched to a gene: 5. CDR1 SSHAT and CDR2 FNYEAQ come from the germline V gene (reference sequence). This CDR3 is built from 16 residues. CDR3 region: CASSFGLAGGMETQYF. In DNA, the CDR3 is TGTGCCAGCAGCTTCGGACTAGCGGGGGGAATGGAGACCCAGTACTTC.

V is TRBV14 and J is TRBJ2-7; 15 nucleotides match TRBD2. From germline, CDR1 is SGHDN and CDR2 FVKESK. V lost 4 bases and J lost 7; bases outside the gene matches: 17. The CDR3 has 19 amino acids. The CDR3 is CASSPRTSGRAFFFGEQYF. In nucleotides, the CDR3 is TGTGCCAGCAGCCCCCGGACTAGCGGGAGGGCTTTCTTCTTCGGGGAGCAGTACTTC.

V is TRBV6-6 and J is TRBJ1-1; 7 bases match TRBD1. This CDR3 contains 14 residues. The J segment lost 3 bases and the V segment lost 7 bases, leaving 8 bases of the junction unmatched. Germline V lookup: CDR1 MNHNY, CDR2 SVGAGI (reference sequence). The CDR3 here is CASTPPGQYTEAFF. The CDR3 DNA reads TGTGCCAGCACGCCCCCGGGACAGTACACTGAAGCTTTCTTT.

The chain has TRBV28 and TRBJ1-3; D is perhaps TRBD1 (5 bases). The germline CDR1 and CDR2 sequences are MDHEN and SYDVKM. V was clipped by 6 bases and J by 4 bases, with 16 bases between them. The CDR3 extends over 15 amino acids. The CDR3: CASSVIRAGGNTIYF. In nucleotides, the CDR3 is TGTGCCAGCAGCGTAATCAGGGCGGGGGGAAACACCATATATTTT. Full variable domain (rest looked up from reference TRBV28 and TRBJ1-3): DVKVTQSSRYLVKRTGEKVFLECVQDMDHENMFWYRQDPGLGLRLIYFSYDVKMKEKGDIPEGYSVSREKKERFSLILESASTNQTSMYLCASSVIRAGGNTIYFGEGSWLTVV.

V and J are TRBV6-2 or TRBV6-3 and TRBJ2-3, with 9 bases lining up with TRBD1. The CDR3 consists of 20 residues. The junction had 16 bases not matched to a gene; V was cut back by 0 bases and J by 3 bases. Germline CDR1 reads MNHEY; CDR2 reads SVGEGT. CDR3 protein: CASSYSRRRLGQGSTDTQYF. The DNA for the CDR3 is TGTGCCAGCAGTTACTCCCGCAGACGCCTTGGACAGGGGTCTACAGATACGCAGTATTTT.

V gene TRBV7-2 combines with J gene TRBJ2-5; TRBD2 matches 12 bases. Germline trimming cut 3 bases from V and 5 bases from J; bases unmatched to any gene: 10. The germline gives CDR1 SGHTA, CDR2 FQGNSA. The CDR3 has 17 amino acids. The CDR3 DNA follows: TGTGCCAGCAGCTTTGGGCCTAGCGGGGGGGCCACTGAGACCCAGTACTTC. Translated, it gives CASSFGPSGGATETQYF.

This clone was seen only a few times. The chain is built from TRBV5-4 and TRBJ2-5; a weak D match, TRBD2 (6 bases). V was shortened by 0 bases and J by 4 bases, with 13 bases between the two germline ends. The CDR3 consists of 15 residues. The germline V gene encodes CDR1 SGHNT and CDR2 YYREEE (reference sequence). This CDR3 reads CASSLVDPGGETQYF. The CDR3 region has the DNA TGTGCCAGCAGCTTGGTAGACCCCGGGGGAGAGACCCAGTACTTC.

V usage is TRBV4-2 and J usage is TRBJ2-1; 9 nucleotides agree with TRBD2. The V gene end was trimmed by 4 bases and the J gene end by 7 bases; junction bases not matched to a gene: 5. The CDR3 is 14 residues long. In germline, CDR1 is LGHNA, CDR2 YNFKEQ. The CDR3 bases are TGTGCCAGCAGCCCTAGCGGGAACAAAAATGAGCAGTTCTTC. Encoded protein: CASSPSGNKNEQFF.

The gene calls are TRBV7-2 and TRBJ2-1, with D uncertain. CDR1 and CDR2 from the germline V gene are SGHTA and FQGNSA. There are 15 residues in the CDR3. V lost 0 bases and J lost 0, with 6 bases in between. CDR3: CASSLARNSYNEQFF. DNA for the CDR3: TGTGCCAGCAGCTTAGCGAGAAACTCCTACAATGAGCAGTTCTTC. Supplemented by reference TRBV7-2 and TRBJ2-1, the full variable domain reads GAGVSQSPSNKVTEKGKDVELRCDPISGHTALYWYRQSLGQGLEFLIYFQGNSAPDKSGLPSDRFSAERTGGSVSTLTIQRTQQEDSAVYLCASSLARNSYNEQFFGPGTRLTVL.

J is TRBJ2-1 and V is TRBV4-2, with 8 bases lining up with TRBD1. Trimming at V came to 0 bases and at J to 7 bases, leaving 8 bases not matched to a gene. The CDR3 covers 16 residues. CDR1 is LGHNA, CDR2 YNFKEQ, per germline. CDR3 loop: CASSQDGTGRGNEQFF. CDR3 DNA sequence: TGTGCCAGCAGCCAAGATGGGACAGGCCGTGGGAATGAGCAGTTCTTC.

The chain links TRBV19 to TRBJ2-1; TRBD1 matches 9 bases. The CDR3 has 15 amino acids. V lost 5 bases and J lost 0; bases outside the gene matches: 2. CDR1 LNHDA and CDR2 SQIVND come from the germline V gene (reference sequence). This chain's CDR3 is CASSRQGGSYNEQFF. The CDR3 region has the DNA TGTGCCAGTAGTCGACAGGGGGGCTCCTACAATGAGCAGTTCTTC.

This clone has a handful of counts. This chain connects TRBV25-1 to TRBJ2-2; 7 bases line up with TRBD1. CDR1 and CDR2 from the germline V gene are MGHDK and SYGVNS. V lost 3 bases, J lost 6 bases, and 1 base stayed unmatched. The CDR3 extends over 13 amino acids. The CDR3 spells CASSEQGAGELFF. DNA for the CDR3: TGTGCCAGCAGTGAGCAGGGGGCCGGGGAGCTGTTTTTT.

This clone appeared a few times. The CDR3 DNA sequence: TGTGCCAGTAGTATGAACCTCCGGGGGACTGAAGCTTTCTTT. Protein sequence: CASSMNLRGTEAFF. The chain joins TRBV19 to TRBJ1-1; D possibly corresponds to TRBD1 (5 bases). The CDR3 spans 14 residues. V shed 3 bases and J shed 5 bases, with 13 bases lying between them. Germline-derived CDR1 and CDR2 are LNHDA and SQIVND (reference sequence).

The gene calls are TRBV2 and TRBJ2-1, with 7 bases aligning to TRBD2. CDR1 SNHLY and CDR2 FYNNEI come from the germline V gene. Unmatched junction bases numbered 21, after V lost 10 bases and J lost 9 bases. The CDR3 extends over 16 amino acids. For the CDR3, the DNA is TGTGCCACCGAAGGGGTCCCGAGCGGGGCCGGTCCTGAGCAGTTCTTC. Amino acid sequence: CATEGVPSGAGPEQFF.

The J gene is TRBJ1-6, the V gene TRBV7-9; the D gene is possibly TRBD1 (6 bases). Germline CDR1 reads SEHNR; CDR2 reads FQNEAQ (reference sequence). The CDR3 has 15 residues. The V and J ends lost 4 bases and 7 bases respectively, with 14 bases between them. The CDR3 sequence: CASSSTRTANSPLHF. CDR3 coding DNA: TGTGCCAGCAGCTCCACGCGGACAGCAAATTCACCCCTCCACTTT.

Only a few counts were recorded for this clone. The gene calls are TRBV2 and TRBJ1-5; 9 nucleotides agree with TRBD1. This CDR3 is built from 14 residues. Germline-derived CDR1 and CDR2 are SNHLY and FYNNEI. Germline trimming cut 6 bases from V and 7 bases from J; bases unmatched to any gene: 7. CDR3 sequence reads: CASSEQGARQPQHF. DNA for the CDR3: TGTGCCAGCAGCGAACAGGGGGCGCGGCAGCCCCAGCATTTT.

This clone was seen just once. The chain uses TRBV7-9 and TRBJ1-2; TRBD1 is a possible D gene (6 bases). The CDR3 is 14 residues long. Germline V gene sequence: CDR1 SEHNR, CDR2 FQNEAQ (reference sequence). Trimming removed 4 bases at V and 4 bases at J, with 13 bases between. The CDR3 DNA reads as TGTGCCAGCAGCTCGCTCGGACAGTTCTATGGCTACACCTTC. Translating gives CASSSLGQFYGYTF.

The chain recombines TRBV13 with TRBJ2-2, with TRBD2 as a possible D gene (6 bases). V lost 3 bases to trimming and J lost 1 base, with 12 bases between them. The germline CDR1 and CDR2 sequences are PRHDT and FYEKMQ (reference sequence). This CDR3 has 16 residues. CDR3 in amino acids: CASSLSSGVNTGELFF. CDR3 sequence (DNA): TGTGCCAGCAGCTTGTCCTCGGGGGTGAACACCGGGGAGCTGTTTTTT.

This rearrangement joins TRBV29-1 to TRBJ1-2; 8 nucleotides match TRBD1. This CDR3 spans 13 amino acids. Germline V gene data show CDR1 as SQVTM and CDR2 as ANQGSEA. The V and J ends lost 7 bases and 4 bases, in that order; junction bases with no gene match: 8. The CDR3 nucleotides are TGCAGCGGCCAGACAGGGGTAGGCTATGGCTACACCTTC. Translation gives CSGQTGVGYGYTF.

The chain carries TRBV9 and TRBJ1-3; 7 nucleotides align to TRBD1. CDR3 length equals 18 residues. V lost 2 bases to trimming and J lost 7 bases; unmatched junction nucleotides: 18. Germline V CDR1 and CDR2: SGDLS, YYNGEE. The CDR3 DNA is TGTGCCAGCAGCGTCAGGGACAGTTCTAGTCCGTCCGGGAACACCATATATTTT. It codes for CASSVRDSSSPSGNTIYF.

The gene calls are TRBV11-2 and TRBJ2-5, with unresolved D. The CDR3 covers 14 residues. CDR1 and CDR2 from the germline V gene are SGHAT and FQNNGV. The germline V and J ends were trimmed by 1 base and 1 base, with 7 bases remaining between them. Here the CDR3 reads CASSLVRSQETQYF. The CDR3 DNA reads as TGTGCCAGCAGCTTAGTACGGTCCCAAGAGACCCAGTACTTC.